This TCR beta chain was found in a study of T cells expressing NK-cell markers. Study background: The TCR beta repertoires were obtained from sorted CD3+CD56+NKG2C+, CD3+CD56+NKG2C- and CD3+CD56-NKG2C+ T cells. Just one sequenced donor of eight was HCMV-seronegative, while seven were seropositive. Whole-study findings and limits: Where a handful of donors were concerned, these clonotypes also led the CD3+CD56-NKG2C+ fraction. Whether expanded NKG2C+ T cell clones were HCMV specific stayed uncertain.

A word on this clonotype: Antigen specificity is unknown.

TCRdb re-analyzed the 5' RACE reads; it lists each CDR3 protein once, without DNA. The repertoire shows 500,000 to 700,000 distinct CDR3 sequences; the top ten hold approximately 3.5%. Germline assignment: CDR1 DFQATT and CDR2 SNEGSKA (reference sequence). The CDR3 loop spans 13 amino acids. Input material: blood T cells: a sorted CD56 or NKG2C T cell subset, CD4+ or CD8+ T cells, or bulk PBMC T cells (not recorded which). V is TRBV20-1 and J is TRBJ2-5; TCRdb selects TRBD1, and the lack of DNA leaves this call unchecked. The source is a man between 18 and 29 years old in good health. This chain's CDR3 is CSAPDRAFKTQYF.